Each of the 6 T cell receptor beta chains below was sequenced from the same sample in a study of blood T cells in healthy people across ages. The second PCR ran about 6 to 11 cycles with a sample-barcoded 5' primer and J-beta primers. MiXCR, run by TCRdb on the 5' RACE reads, gives a single entry per CDR3 protein. The sample yields 800,000 to 950,000 distinct CDR3 sequences, roughly 48% seen once. Material: blood. The source is a young man in good health.

The CDR3 bases are TGTGCCAGCAGCTTGGGAGGGGCTCAAATCGGGAAGACCCAGTACTTC. This codes for CASSLGGAQIGKTQYF. The gene calls are TRBV5-4 and TRBJ2-5, with D perhaps being TRBD1 or TRBD2 (5 bases each). Germline-derived CDR1 and CDR2 are SGHNT and YYREEE (reference sequence). The CDR3 runs to 16 residues. V was trimmed by 0 bases and J by 6 bases, leaving 18 bases between them.

The table lists this clonotype with a few counts. The chain carries TRBV20-1 and TRBJ1-2; D is unresolved. The V gene's germline CDR1 is DFQATT and CDR2 SNEGSKA (reference sequence). Trimming removed 0 bases at V and 8 bases at J, with 10 bases between. The CDR3 spans 12 residues. The DNA of the CDR3 is TGCAGTGCTAGAGATCTGCCCCGCGGCTACACCTTC. This encodes CSARDLPRGYTF.

The rearrangement links TRBV6-5 to TRBJ2-5, with no clear D. CDR1 is MNHEY, CDR2 SVGAGI, per germline. This CDR3 region has 15 residues. Trimming cost V 0 bases and J 1 base, with 9 bases left between them. The DNA for the CDR3 is TGTGCCAGCAGTTACTCAGGAAGAGGCCAAGAGACCCAGTACTTC. Protein product: CASSYSGRGQETQYF.

This clonotype appeared once. This chain connects TRBV7-2 to TRBJ2-4, with 7 positions matching TRBD1. The V gene's germline CDR1 is SGHTA and CDR2 FQGNSA. The V gene end was trimmed by 5 bases and the J gene end by 0 bases; junction bases not matched to a gene: 7. The length of the CDR3 is 16 residues. CDR3 protein: CASSQMGQKAKNIQYF. Here the CDR3 DNA reads TGTGCCAGCAGCCAGATGGGACAGAAAGCCAAAAACATTCAGTACTTC.

The chain links TRBV7-8 to TRBJ2-1, with 9 nucleotides matching TRBD2. The germline V gene encodes CDR1 SGHVS and CDR2 FQNEAQ. The CDR3 consists of 16 residues. With V trimmed by 0 bases and J by 9 bases, 9 bases remained unmatched. CDR3 amino acids: CASSLAGGLAGTEQFF. The CDR3 nucleotides are TGTGCCAGCAGCTTAGCGGGTGGTCTAGCGGGGACTGAGCAGTTCTTC.

V and J are TRBV5-1 and TRBJ2-1; D is possibly TRBD1 (6 bases). Germline values: CDR1 SGHRS, CDR2 YFSETQ. V lost 4 bases and J 2 bases, leaving 13 bases between the germline ends. The CDR3 runs 15 residues. This CDR3 is CASSVLQGPYNEQFF. CDR3 in DNA: TGCGCCAGCAGCGTATTACAGGGTCCCTACAATGAGCAGTTCTTC.